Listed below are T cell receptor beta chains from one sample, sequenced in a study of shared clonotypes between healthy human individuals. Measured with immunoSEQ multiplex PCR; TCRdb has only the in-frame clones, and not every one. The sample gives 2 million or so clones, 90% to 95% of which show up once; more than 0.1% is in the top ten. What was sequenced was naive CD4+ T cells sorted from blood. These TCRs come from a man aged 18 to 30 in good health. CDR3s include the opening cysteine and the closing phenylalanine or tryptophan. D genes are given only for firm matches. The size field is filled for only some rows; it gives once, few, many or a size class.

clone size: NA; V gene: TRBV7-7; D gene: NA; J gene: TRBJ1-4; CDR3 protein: CASSQVANEKLFF; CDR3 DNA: TGTGCTAGCAGCCAGGTTGCCAATGAAAAACTGTTTTTT
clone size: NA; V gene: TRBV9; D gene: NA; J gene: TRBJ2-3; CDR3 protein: CASSVDPHGTDTQYF; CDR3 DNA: TGTGCCAGCAGCGTAGACCCACACGGGACAGATACGCAGTATTTT
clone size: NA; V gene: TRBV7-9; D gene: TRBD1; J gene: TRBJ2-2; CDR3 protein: CAHGTGGGAGELFF; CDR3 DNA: TGTGCACACGGGACAGGGGGCGGCGCCGGGGAGCTGTTTTTT
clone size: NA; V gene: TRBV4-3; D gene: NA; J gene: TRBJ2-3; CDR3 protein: CASSQEAGHTQYF; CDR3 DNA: TGCGCCAGCAGCCAGGAAGCGGGTCATACGCAGTATTTT
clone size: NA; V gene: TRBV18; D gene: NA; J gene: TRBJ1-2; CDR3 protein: CASSPGPQTDYGYTF; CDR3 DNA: TGTGCCAGCTCACCAGGGCCCCAAACTGACTATGGCTACACCTTC
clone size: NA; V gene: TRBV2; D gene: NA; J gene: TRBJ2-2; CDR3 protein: CASSVAGTGELFF; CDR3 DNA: TGTGCCAGCAGCGTCGCAGGGACCGGGGAGCTGTTTTTT
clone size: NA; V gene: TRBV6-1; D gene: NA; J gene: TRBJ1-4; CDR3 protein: CASKGPNEKLFF; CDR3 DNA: TGTGCCAGCAAAGGGCCTAATGAAAAACTGTTTTTT
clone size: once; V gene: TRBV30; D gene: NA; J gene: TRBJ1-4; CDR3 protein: CAWRPAVLNQKLFF; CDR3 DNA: TGTGCCTGGAGACCGGCAGTCCTAAATCAAAAACTGTTTTTT
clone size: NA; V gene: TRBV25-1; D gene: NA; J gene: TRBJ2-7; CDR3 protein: CASSEYGTYEQYF; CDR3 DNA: TGTGCCAGCAGTGAATATGGGACCTACGAGCAGTACTTC
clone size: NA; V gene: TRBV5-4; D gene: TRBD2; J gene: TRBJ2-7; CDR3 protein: CASSYPFGAGGPHEQYF; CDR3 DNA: TGTGCCAGCAGCTACCCTTTTGGAGCGGGAGGGCCCCACGAGCAGTACTTC
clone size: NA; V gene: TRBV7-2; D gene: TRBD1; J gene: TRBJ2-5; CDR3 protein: CASSFTGGQETQYF; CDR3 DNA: TGTGCCAGCAGCTTCACAGGGGGACAAGAGACCCAGTACTTC